This T cell receptor beta chain was documented in a study of neurological immune-mediated disorders. At least ten counts were recorded for this clonotype. What it binds is unknown. General study points: HTLV-1-associated myelopathy had the most TCR clonal expansion, whereas multiple sclerosis had the least (lower than in healthy controls). No CDR3 amino acid sequences recurred among expanded clones across subjects, suggesting private repertoires in all groups.

Using its own MiXCR run on the 5' RACE reads, TCRdb lists one record per CDR3 protein. The sample holds more than 50,000 distinct CDR3 sequences, 4% to 6% seen once. Trimming left V 6 bases short and J 3 bases short, with 9 bases between. The CDR3 extends over 12 amino acids. Germline CDR1 and CDR2: MNHNY and SVGAGI (reference sequence). The sequenced sample was PBMCs. This TCR was sampled from a woman aged 30 to 39 with multiple sclerosis. This chain connects TRBV6-6 to TRBJ2-7; tentatively, D is TRBD2 (5 bases). The CDR3 spells CASSRTGYEQYF. DNA for the CDR3: TGTGCCAGCAGCAGGACTGGCTACGAGCAGTACTTC.